This entry is about one TCR beta chain. Its antigen is currently not known. The sample holds no much larger clone one base away, and base qualities are not on file. TCRbeta CDR3 regions were amplified from genomic DNA by means of the immunoSEQ Assay, a bias-controlled multiplex PCR. Turning to the authors' computational methods: Within the assay, amplification of reference gene primers was used to estimate how many nucleated cells each sample contained. To quantify the absolute abundance of each unique TCRbeta CDR3 rearrangement, sequence reads were collapsed and filtered. For each sample, productive Simpson clonality was calculated as the square root of Simpson's diversity index over productive rearrangements. What TCRdb holds here is the immuneACCESS table cut down to in-frame rearrangements. Part of the clones is not present; checked against another copy, under half of the missing clones reflect an unresolved V gene, and the others are unexplained. That table is the source of V, J and clone size, and D and trimming were worked out from the DNA. The sample records under 200,000 clones, about 85% of which are singletons. The ten largest account for 9.8% of the sample.

Whole blood was collected in K2EDTA tubes by collaborating institutions according to the institutions' own protocols. Collaborator samples were shipped for TCRbeta analysis as frozen whole blood, isolated PBMCs, or DNA extracted from either sample type. The data originate from a study of blood T cell repertoires in COVID-19 (dated by TCRdb to the early 2020s). Describing the broader study: Samples from collaborators originated in the United States, Italy and Spain and spanned both the acute and convalescent phases of COVID-19. The prospective study material was composed of cDNA or gDNA derived from T cells, B-cell-depleted T cells, or PBMCs. Deeply sampled blood TCRbeta repertoires from subjects exposed to, actively infected with, or recovered from COVID-19 were included in the dataset. The repertoires were made available in a free public database intended to serve as a resource for research on the immune response to SARS-CoV-2. Samples came from the ongoing ImmuneRACE study (first 160 participants) plus 1,254 subjects from 6 global collaborators. A de-identified subject ID, COVID-19 status, age in years and sex were almost always included in the sample metadata. HLA class I and class II types, where available, came from metadata supplied by the sample provider rather than from assay-based typing. Results the study describes overall, beyond this receptor: Clinical and demographic metadata were provided uncurated, with the amount varying by source and participant.

Trimming removed 1 base from V and 4 bases from J, leaving 9 bases between the germline ends. The cysteine opens and the phenylalanine closes a CDR3 of 14 amino acids. Only the CDR3 part of the read is kept: 42 bases, read in frame from the first base. CDR1 LGHNT and CDR2 FRNRAP were looked up in the germline V gene. The specimen was peripheral blood. The origin of this receptor is a woman of 80 years or more with acute or convalescent COVID-19. This receptor chain uses TRBV12-5 and TRBJ2-3; TRBD2 might be the D gene, on 6 matching bases. The CDR3 has the sequence CASGLAGAPDTQYF. In nucleotide form, the sequence is TGTGCTAGTGGTTTGGCGGGAGCCCCAGATACGCAGTATTTT.